The 30 T cell receptor beta chains reported below all come from one sample, sequenced in a study of OX40 agonist ivuxolimab in advanced cancers. Assay: immunoSEQ multiplex PCR; the TCRdb copy retains only in-frame clones and omits some. The sample includes 70,000 or so clones, around nine tenths seen only once; the top ten take under 0.9%. The sample here was CD4+ or CD8+ T cells sorted from blood, taken in a trial of the OX40 agonist ivuxolimab. These receptors were taken from an adult with an advanced solid tumor such as melanoma, head and neck, liver or kidney cancer.

V and J are TRBV28 and TRBJ2-7, with 8 bases that match TRBD1. This CDR3 comprises 13 residues. Looked up from germline, CDR1 is MDHEN and CDR2 is SYDVKM. Trimming removed 6 bases from V and 5 bases from J; junction bases left unmatched: 6. CDR3 bases: TGTGCCAGCAGGAGGACAGGGTCCCACGAGCAGTACTTC. It codes for CASRRTGSHEQYF.

The gene calls are TRBV9 and TRBJ1-5; 8 nucleotides align to TRBD1. V lost 4 bases, J lost 0 bases, and 9 bases stayed unmatched. There are 17 residues in the CDR3. Germline V gives CDR1 SGDLS, CDR2 YYNGEE. The CDR3 DNA follows: TGTGCCAGCAGCTCCGGACAGGGACTTTATAGCAATCAGCCCCAGCATTTT. It encodes CASSSGQGLYSNQPQHF.

This sequence joins TRBV27 and TRBJ1-5, with D perhaps TRBD1 (5 bases). The germline CDR1 and CDR2 sequences are MNHEY and SMNVEV (reference sequence). V shed 6 bases and J shed 0 bases, with 9 bases lying between them. The CDR3 has 14 residues. CDR3: CASRGVYSNQPQHF. The CDR3 DNA follows: TGTGCCAGCAGGGGGGTATATAGCAATCAGCCCCAGCATTTT.

The chain couples TRBV5-8 to TRBJ1-3; no clear D. Germline V CDR1 and CDR2: SGHTS, YDEGEE. This CDR3 comprises 16 residues. V was cut by 4 bases and J by 0 bases, with 14 bases left in between. DNA for the CDR3: TGTGCCAGCAGCCGGGCCGGGAGGACCTCTGGAAACACCATATATTTT. This sequence encodes CASSRAGRTSGNTIYF.

The V call is TRBV28, the J call TRBJ1-2; D might be TRBD1 (5 bases). CDR1 MDHEN and CDR2 SYDVKM come from the germline V gene. V dropped 7 bases and J dropped 3 bases, with 18 bases sitting between them. This CDR3 is 15 amino acids long. Written as DNA, the CDR3 is TGTGCCAGCAATAAAGGGGCAGGGTGGTACTATGGCTACACCTTC. Protein: CASNKGAGWYYGYTF.

The rearrangement links TRBV7-6 to TRBJ2-7; possible D gene TRBD1, 5 bases. The CDR3 is 14 residues long. Trimming removed 5 bases at V and 2 bases at J, with 13 bases between. Germline loops: CDR1 SGHVS, CDR2 FNYEAQ. This CDR3 is CASSQGYGAYEQYF. The CDR3 bases are TGTGCCAGCAGCCAGGGATACGGCGCCTACGAGCAGTACTTC.

The V and J genes are TRBV27 and TRBJ2-5; the D gene is possibly TRBD2 (5 bases). Germline CDR1 MNHEY, CDR2 SMNVEV (reference sequence). Between the trimmed V and J ends, which lost 4 bases and 5 bases, there was a span of 17 bases. This CDR3 comprises 15 residues. The CDR3 DNA is TGTGCCAGCAGTTCCTATGGTGCGGGTGAGGAGACCCAGTACTTC. Its translation is CASSSYGAGEETQYF.

The CDR3 reads CATSPRTNSYEQYF. CDR3 nucleotides: TGTGCCACCTCCCCGCGGACTAACTCCTACGAGCAGTACTTC. V is TRBV10-3 and J is TRBJ2-7; D is perhaps TRBD2 (6 bases). Trimming shortened V by 10 bases and J by 0 bases, and 16 bases separated the two germline ends. CDR1 is ENHRY, CDR2 SYGVKD, per germline. This CDR3 has 14 residues.

The J gene is TRBJ2-3, the V gene TRBV5-5; D perhaps matches TRBD2 (6 bases). V was trimmed by 0 bases and J by 3 bases, leaving 8 bases between them. CDR1 SGHKS and CDR2 YYEKEE come from the germline V gene (reference sequence). The CDR3 covers 14 residues. The CDR3 loop reads CASSLDRGTDTQYF. CDR3 sequence (DNA): TGTGCCAGCAGCTTGGACCGGGGGACAGATACGCAGTATTTT.

The rearrangement uses TRBV11-2 and TRBJ2-7, with TRBD2 matching 7 bases. Germline V CDR1 and CDR2: SGHAT, FQNNGV. CDR3 length: 13 amino acids. J was trimmed by 7 bases and V by 1 base; bases with no gene match: 4. DNA for the CDR3: TGTGCCAGCAGCTTAGGCGGGAGTGGAGAGCAGTACTTC. It specifies CASSLGGSGEQYF. The full variable domain, with the rest looked up from reference TRBV11-2 and TRBJ2-7, is EAGVAQSPRYKIIEKRQSVAFWCNPISGHATLYWYQQILGQGPKLLIQFQNNGVVDDSQLPKDRFSAERLKGVDSTLKIQPAKLEDSAVYLCASSLGGSGEQYFGPGTRLTVT.

The CDR3 loop is CASSPDYGGAYNEQFF. The CDR3 DNA sequence: TGTGCCAGCAGCCCGGACTACGGGGGGGCCTACAATGAGCAGTTCTTC. The V and J genes are TRBV5-6 and TRBJ2-1; 8 bases are a match to TRBD2. Trimming cost V 4 bases and J 2 bases; bases outside gene matches: 8. The CDR3 contains 16 residues. Germline V CDR1 and CDR2: SGHDT, YYEEEE.

This clone was counted a few times. The chain links TRBV28 to TRBJ1-3; 10 bases fit TRBD1. The CDR3 covers 17 residues. J was trimmed by 3 bases and V by 1 base; bases with no gene match: 6. Per the germline V gene, CDR1 is MDHEN and CDR2 is SYDVKM. The CDR3 is CASSLSTGGTSGNTIYF. DNA for the CDR3: TGTGCCAGCAGTTTATCGACAGGGGGCACGAGTGGAAACACCATATATTTT.

A single count supports this clone. CDR3 protein: CASSPHKNTEAFF. CDR3 bases: TGTGCCAGCTCACCTCACAAGAACACTGAAGCTTTCTTT. This chain links TRBV18 with TRBJ1-1; unclear D gene. There are 13 residues in the CDR3. The germline V gene has CDR1 KGHSH and CDR2 LQKENI. Trimming removed 3 bases at V and 1 base at J, with 6 bases between.

This chain uses TRBV30 with TRBJ2-5; D gene unclear. Germline-derived CDR1 and CDR2 are GTSNPN and SVGIG (reference sequence). V lost 0 bases to trimming and J lost 7 bases, with 15 bases between them. The CDR3 has 14 residues. CDR3 sequence reads: CAWSVDARRGTQYF. The CDR3 coding sequence is TGTGCCTGGAGTGTGGACGCACGTCGAGGGACCCAGTACTTC.

The chain links TRBV30 to TRBJ2-1; 10 nucleotides agree with TRBD2. The CDR3 consists of 16 residues. The junction had 13 bases not matched to a gene; V was cut back by 4 bases and J by 7 bases. Germline lookup yields CDR1 GTSNPN and CDR2 SVGIG (reference sequence). CDR3 sequence reads: CAWKGGLAGVWNEQFF. CDR3 DNA sequence: TGTGCCTGGAAGGGTGGCCTAGCGGGAGTGTGGAATGAGCAGTTCTTC.

CDR3 region: CASSYIGQGKDEQYF. In DNA form, the CDR3 reads TGTGCCAGCAGTTACATCGGACAGGGAAAAGACGAGCAGTACTTC. The chain links TRBV6-5 to TRBJ2-7, with 8 bases identical to TRBD1. The V and J ends lost 2 bases and 5 bases, in that order; junction bases with no gene match: 8. CDR1 and CDR2 from the germline V gene are MNHEY and SVGAGI. The CDR3 is 15 residues long.

The chain links TRBV2 to TRBJ2-7; no clear D gene. The germline V gene encodes CDR1 SNHLY and CDR2 FYNNEI. CDR3 length: 14 amino acids. Deletions cut 0 bases from V and 6 bases from J, with 12 bases between. CDR3 in amino acids: CASSEAVSWGEQYF. In DNA form, the CDR3 reads TGTGCCAGCAGTGAAGCTGTTAGCTGGGGCGAGCAGTACTTC.

The gene calls are TRBV6-1 and TRBJ2-2, with TRBD1 identical over 12 bases. This CDR3 region has 13 residues. The germline V gene encodes CDR1 MNHNS and CDR2 SASEGT. The V segment lost 8 bases and the J segment 9 bases; nucleotides outside the gene matches: 4. The CDR3 region has the DNA TGTGCCAGCGGGAGGGACAGGGGGCGGGAGCTGTTTTTT. The encoded protein is CASGRDRGRELFF.

The rearrangement uses TRBV11-2 and TRBJ2-1; the D is unclear. Trimming stripped 1 base from V and 0 bases from J, with 7 bases between. Germline V CDR1 and CDR2: SGHAT, FQNNGV. This CDR3 spans 15 amino acids. The CDR3, as DNA: TGTGCCAGCAGCTTAGTCCGATACTCCTACAATGAGCAGTTCTTC. Amino acids: CASSLVRYSYNEQFF.

The rearrangement links TRBV9 to TRBJ1-5; D might be TRBD1 (6 bases). This CDR3 is 15 amino acids long. With 6 bases removed from V and 1 base from J, the gap between germline ends came to 14 bases. Germline CDR1 and CDR2: SGDLS and YYNGEE. CDR3 protein: CASNPAGDSNQPQHF. The CDR3 DNA reads TGTGCCAGCAACCCGGCAGGGGACAGCAATCAGCCCCAGCATTTT.

The chain joins TRBV9 to TRBJ2-3, with TRBD2 as a possible D gene (6 bases). Germline values: CDR1 SGDLS, CDR2 YYNGEE. V dropped 0 bases and J dropped 3 bases, with 14 bases sitting between them. The CDR3 spans 16 residues. As DNA, the CDR3 is TGTGCCAGCAGCGTAGAGGCGGGACGGTGGACAGATACGCAGTATTTT. It specifies CASSVEAGRWTDTQYF.

In DNA form, the CDR3 reads TGTGCCATCAGGACAGGGGGCGGTAGGACAGATACGCAGTATTTT. Translating gives CAIRTGGGRTDTQYF. The J gene is TRBJ2-3, the V gene TRBV10-3, with 10 bases matching TRBD1. The V segment lost 6 bases and the J segment 3 bases; nucleotides outside the gene matches: 6. This CDR3 has 15 residues. Germline loops: CDR1 ENHRY, CDR2 SYGVKD.

The V and J genes are TRBV6-5 and TRBJ1-1, with unresolved D. Germline V gene sequence: CDR1 MNHEY, CDR2 SVGAGI. Between the trimmed V and J ends, which lost 6 bases and 4 bases, there was a span of 12 bases. The CDR3 runs to 13 residues. CDR3 bases: TGTGCCAGCAGAATCATAATGGGCACTGAAGCTTTCTTT. This translates into CASRIIMGTEAFF.

This clone came up a few times. This chain links TRBV2 with TRBJ1-5; D is perhaps TRBD1 (5 bases). This CDR3 comprises 14 residues. Germline CDR1 SNHLY, CDR2 FYNNEI. V gave up 1 base and J gave up 6 bases, with 10 bases separating them. CDR3 nucleotides: TGTGCCAGCAGTGAAGGGCAGGGCGGTCAGCCCCAGCATTTT. This translates into CASSEGQGGQPQHF.

The V gene is TRBV5-6, the J gene TRBJ2-3, with TRBD2 matching 7 bases. This CDR3 comprises 15 residues. V dropped 0 bases and J dropped 2; count of bases not matched to a gene: 3. In germline, CDR1 is SGHDT, CDR2 YYEEEE. The CDR3 region is CASSLGSGDTDTQYF. The CDR3 bases are TGTGCCAGCAGCTTGGGAAGCGGGGACACAGATACGCAGTATTTT.

V and J are TRBV7-6 and TRBJ2-3, with TRBD1 as a possible D gene (5 bases). The CDR3 contains 12 residues. CDR1 is SGHVS and CDR2 is FNYEAQ in the germline V gene. With 4 bases removed from V and 4 bases from J, the gap between germline ends came to 6 bases. For the CDR3, the DNA is TGTGCCAGCAGCTCGACAGCAGATACGCAGTATTTT. Protein sequence: CASSSTADTQYF. The full variable domain, completed using reference TRBV7-6 and TRBJ2-3, is GAGVSQSPRYKVTKRGQDVALRCDPISGHVSLYWYRQALGQGPEFLTYFNYEAQQDKSGLPNDRFSAERPEGSISTLTIQRTEQRDSAMYRCASSSTADTQYFGPGTRLTVL.

V is TRBV4-1 and J is TRBJ1-5; 7 nucleotides line up with TRBD1. With 1 base clipped from V and 11 bases from J, the junction kept 14 bases outside the gene matches. Germline V gene lookup returns CDR1 MGHRA and CDR2 YSYEKL. This CDR3 contains 16 residues. As DNA, the CDR3 is TGCGCCAGCAGCCAAGCCCTGACAGGGCCGGGGTTAGCCCAGCATTTT. Protein sequence: CASSQALTGPGLAQHF.

The genes are TRBV6-1 and TRBJ1-3; D not resolved. Trimming took 4 bases from V and 3 from J, leaving 16 bases between them. This CDR3 region has 16 residues. Germline V gene data show CDR1 as MNHNS and CDR2 as SASEGT. CDR3 sequence (DNA): TGTGCCAGCAGTGGGACGGACGCCATAGGTGGAAACACCATATATTTT. The encoded protein is CASSGTDAIGGNTIYF.

The genes are TRBV11-2 and TRBJ2-3; TRBD1 might be the D (6 bases). V gave up 1 base and J gave up 3 bases, with 14 bases separating them. Germline CDR1 and CDR2: SGHAT and FQNNGV. This CDR3 spans 16 amino acids. The CDR3 sequence: CASSLGSLQGTDTQYF. CDR3 sequence (DNA): TGTGCCAGCAGCTTAGGATCGCTACAGGGAACAGATACGCAGTATTTT.

The rearrangement uses TRBV30 and TRBJ1-5, with D perhaps matching TRBD1 (5 bases). The CDR3 runs to 14 residues. V dropped 1 base and J dropped 4 bases, with 11 bases sitting between them. Germline loops: CDR1 GTSNPN, CDR2 SVGIG (reference sequence). For the CDR3, the DNA is TGTGCCTGGAGTGGGACATTGGGGAATCAGCCCCAGCATTTT. Protein: CAWSGTLGNQPQHF.